Below are 15 T cell receptor beta chains sequenced from a single sample in a study of cytomegalovirus exposure and HLA in healthy donors. Profiling relied on immunoSEQ multiplex PCR, and the TCRdb table lists in-frame clones only, not all of them. In the table there are some 140,000 clones, 80% to 90% of which are singletons. The specimen sequenced was PBMCs. All receptors derive from a woman aged 25 to 39 in good health and CMV-seronegative.

In this sample, this clone turned up once. This chain links TRBV5-1 with TRBJ1-2; 7 nucleotides line up with TRBD1. The CDR3 length is 13 residues. In germline, CDR1 is SGHRS, CDR2 YFSETQ. The V and J ends lost 1 base and 4 bases, in that order; junction bases with no gene match: 1. The DNA of the CDR3 is TGCGCCAGCAGCTTGCGGGACAGCTATGGCTACACCTTC. Protein product: CASSLRDSYGYTF.

This chain links TRBV18 with TRBJ1-2; possible D gene TRBD1, 5 bases. The CDR3 loop spans 15 amino acids. The V gene lost 2 bases and the J gene lost 8 bases, with 18 bases spanning the gap. Per the germline V gene, CDR1 is KGHSH and CDR2 is LQKENI. The CDR3 loop reads CASSPIDRASGGYTF. CDR3 coding DNA: TGTGCCAGCTCACCAATTGACCGGGCCTCAGGGGGCTACACCTTC.

V usage is TRBV19 and J usage is TRBJ1-5; 10 bases line up with TRBD1. This CDR3 comprises 15 residues. J lost 6 bases, V lost 7 bases, and 9 bases had no gene match. The germline CDR1 and CDR2 sequences are LNHDA and SQIVND (reference sequence). The CDR3 bases are TGTGCCAGTACCAGCGGACAGGGGGTAGGTCAGCCCCAGCATTTT. Translated, it gives CASTSGQGVGQPQHF. Together with reference TRBV19 and TRBJ1-5, the CDR3 gives the full variable domain: DGGITQSPKYLFRKEGQNVTLSCEQNLNHDAMYWYRQDPGQGLRLIYYSQIVNDFQKGDIAEGYSVSREKKESFPLTVTSAQKNPTAFYLCASTSGQGVGQPQHFGDGTRLSIL.

This sequence joins TRBV5-1 and TRBJ1-1; no reliable D call. Germline assignment: CDR1 SGHRS and CDR2 YFSETQ. Trimming shortened V by 1 base and J by 1 base, and 8 bases separated the two germline ends. The CDR3 covers 14 residues. CDR3 sequence reads: CASSLFTANTEAFF. The DNA of the CDR3 is TGCGCCAGCAGCTTGTTTACAGCGAACACTGAAGCTTTCTTT. Combining the CDR3 with reference TRBV5-1 and TRBJ1-1 gives the whole variable domain KAGVTQTPRYLIKTRGQQVTLSCSPISGHRSVSWYQQTPGQGLQFLFEYFSETQRNKGNFPGRFSGRQFSNSRSEMNVSTLELGDSALYLCASSLFTANTEAFFGQGTRLTVV.

The genes are TRBV5-6 and TRBJ1-5; D is perhaps TRBD1 (5 bases). From germline, CDR1 is SGHDT and CDR2 YYEEEE. V was trimmed by 2 bases and J by 4 bases, leaving 7 bases between them. The CDR3 runs to 13 residues. The CDR3 DNA reads as TGTGCCAGCAGCTTCGCAGGGAATCAGCCCCAGCATTTT. It yields the protein CASSFAGNQPQHF.

The chain is built from TRBV5-1 and TRBJ2-7; TRBD2 agrees at 9 bases. V dropped 4 bases and J dropped 3; count of bases not matched to a gene: 8. The CDR3 length is 15 residues. Germline V gene lookup returns CDR1 SGHRS and CDR2 YFSETQ. The CDR3 loop is CASSRGGALSYEQYF. The CDR3 DNA is TGCGCCAGCAGCCGCGGGGGGGCGCTCAGCTACGAGCAGTACTTC.

The chain has TRBV7-2 and TRBJ1-2; 8 bases line up with TRBD1. Germline V gene lookup returns CDR1 SGHTA and CDR2 FQGNSA. This CDR3 comprises 16 residues. V lost 5 bases and J lost 0; bases outside the gene matches: 8. The CDR3 sequence is CASSPHSGGSNYGYTF. The CDR3 DNA is TGTGCCAGCAGCCCACATTCAGGGGGCTCTAACTATGGCTACACCTTC. Using reference TRBV7-2 and TRBJ1-2 for the parts outside the CDR3, the full variable domain is GAGVSQSPSNKVTEKGKDVELRCDPISGHTALYWYRQSLGQGLEFLIYFQGNSAPDKSGLPSDRFSAERTGGSVSTLTIQRTQQEDSAVYLCASSPHSGGSNYGYTFGSGTRLTVV.

The rearrangement links TRBV5-1 to TRBJ2-7; weak D call: TRBD2 (5 bases). The ends were cut back, 2 bases at V and 4 bases at J, with 19 bases in the middle. Germline V CDR1 and CDR2: SGHRS, YFSETQ. This CDR3 has 16 residues. CDR3 residues: CASSLIPTREHYEQYF. In DNA, the CDR3 is TGCGCCAGCAGCTTAATCCCCACTAGGGAGCATTACGAGCAGTACTTC.

This clone has just one count. V gene TRBV30 combines with J gene TRBJ1-2; perhaps TRBD1 as D (6 bases). There are 12 residues in the CDR3. V dropped 2 bases and J dropped 8 bases, with 12 bases sitting between them. Germline V CDR1 and CDR2: GTSNPN, SVGIG (reference sequence). The CDR3 protein is CAWSLLGAGYTF. The CDR3 DNA reads as TGTGCCTGGAGTCTTCTGGGGGCCGGCTACACCTTC.

The chain couples TRBV9 to TRBJ1-3; 7 bases align to TRBD1. Per germline, CDR1 SGDLS and CDR2 YYNGEE. The CDR3 runs to 16 residues. Trimming removed 4 bases from V and 1 base from J; junction bases left unmatched: 8. The CDR3 coding sequence is TGTGCCAGCAGCATACGGGACAGTCAATCTGGAAACACCATATATTTT. Its protein product is CASSIRDSQSGNTIYF.

This clone occurred many times. The chain recombines TRBV6-4 with TRBJ2-2; TRBD2 agrees at 11 bases. Germline loops: CDR1 MRHNA, CDR2 SNTAGT. CDR3 length: 15 amino acids. The ends lost 2 bases at V and 4 bases at J; junction bases unmatched: 0. CDR3 region: CASSDGTSGTGELFF. The CDR3 nucleotides read TGTGCCAGCAGTGACGGGACTAGCGGCACCGGGGAGCTGTTTTTT.

The V gene is TRBV6-1, the J gene TRBJ2-7, with TRBD1 matching 8 bases. Germline V lookup: CDR1 MNHNS, CDR2 SASEGT. V was pared by 4 bases and J by 2 bases, with 7 bases of the junction left unmatched. CDR3 length: 15 amino acids. Here the CDR3 reads CASSGGQGPTYEQYF. The CDR3 nucleotides read TGTGCCAGCAGTGGAGGACAGGGCCCAACCTACGAGCAGTACTTC.

The chain employs TRBV28 and TRBJ1-2; weak D call: TRBD1 (5 bases). The V end was cut by 6 bases, the J end by 7 bases, with 18 bases between. This CDR3 has 14 residues. CDR1 MDHEN and CDR2 SYDVKM come from the germline V gene. CDR3 loop: CASSLQQVASGYTF. DNA for the CDR3: TGTGCCAGCAGCTTGCAACAGGTGGCTAGTGGCTACACCTTC.

The V call is TRBV15, the J call TRBJ2-3, with 7 bases fitting TRBD1. The CDR3 is 16 amino acids. Trimming took 1 base from V and 6 from J; bases not matched to a gene: 10. In germline, CDR1 is LNHNV, CDR2 YYDKDF (reference sequence). DNA of the CDR3: TGTGCCACCAGCAGAGGCCTGACAGGGAATGTGGATACGCAGTATTTT. It is translated as CATSRGLTGNVDTQYF. Complete variable domain (other parts from reference TRBV15 and TRBJ2-3): DAMVIQNPRYQVTQFGKPVTLSCSQTLNHNVMYWYQQKSSQAPKLLFHYYDKDFNNEADTPDNFQSRRPNTSFCFLDIRSPGLGDTAMYLCATSRGLTGNVDTQYFGPGTRLTVL.

This chain links TRBV7-9 with TRBJ2-7, with a possible D match to TRBD1 (5 bases). The germline V and J ends were trimmed by 3 bases and 0 bases, with 12 bases remaining between them. The CDR3 totals 15 residues. Germline V lookup: CDR1 SEHNR, CDR2 FQNEAQ (reference sequence). The CDR3, as DNA: TGTGCCAGCAGCTTTCGACAGCATAGCTCCTACGAGCAGTACTTC. Translating gives CASSFRQHSSYEQYF.